This is a list of T cell receptor beta chains from one sample in a study of T cells in localized non-small cell lung cancer. Sequencing was performed with immunoSEQ multiplex PCR; in TCRdb, only in-frame clones are kept and a portion is missing. The sample yields 130,000 or so clones, more than 80% seen once. The sample consisted of peripheral blood, taken before any cancer treatment. These receptors were collected from a female donor older than 55 with stage I lung adenocarcinoma. CDR3s include the opening cysteine and the closing phenylalanine or tryptophan. D genes are given only for firm matches. Only some rows state a clone size, as once, few, many or a class for expanded clones.

TRBJ1-4,NA,TRBV5-5,TRBD1,TGTGCCAGCAGCTTGGATGGGGACAGGAGGAAAAAACTGTTTTTT,CASSLDGDRRKKLFF
TRBJ1-1,NA,TRBV27,NA,TGTGCCAGCAGCCTAGTTAAGGCGAACACTGAAGCTTTCTTT,CASSLVKANTEAFF
TRBJ1-4,NA,TRBV2,NA,TGTGCCAGCAGTGACGACGGAGCAACTAATGAAAAACTGTTTTTT,CASSDDGATNEKLFF
TRBJ1-1,NA,TRBV28,NA,TGTGCCAGCAGACAAGGCGAAGCTTTCTTT,CASRQGEAFF
TRBJ2-5,once,TRBV5-1,TRBD1,TGCGCCAGCAGTTCCGACAGGGGCTGGGGGACCCAGTACTTC,CASSSDRGWGTQYF
TRBJ2-7,NA,TRBV11-1,NA,TGTGCCAGCAGCTTAGTTTCAGGGGCGATATACGAGCAGTACTTC,CASSLVSGAIYEQYF
TRBJ1-4,NA,TRBV2,NA,TGTGCCAGCAAAAACGGGGGGAAAAATGAAAAACTGTTTTTT,CASKNGGKNEKLFF
TRBJ2-7,NA,TRBV7-2,TRBD1,TGTGCCAGCAGGGCCGGGACAGGGGGCAACTACGAGCAGTACTTC,CASRAGTGGNYEQYF
TRBJ1-2,NA,TRBV19,NA,TGTGCCAGTAGTATAAGTGCGGACTATGGCTACACCTTC,CASSISADYGYTF
TRBJ2-2,NA,TRBV11-2,TRBD2,TGTGCCAGCAGCCTGGGACTAGCGATCGGGGAGCTGTTTTTT,CASSLGLAIGELFF
TRBJ2-2,NA,TRBV28,NA,TGTGCCAGCAGGACCCCCACACGTTCAGTGGAGCTGTTTTTT,CASRTPTRSVELFF
TRBJ2-1,NA,TRBV7-6,TRBD2,TGTGCCGTGAGCGGGAGAGACTACAATGAGCAGTTCTTC,CAVSGRDYNEQFF
TRBJ2-7,NA,TRBV2,NA,TGTGCCAGCAGTGAGGGGGTGGGGTGGAGCTCCTACGAGCAGTACTTC,CASSEGVGWSSYEQYF
TRBJ1-2,NA,TRBV18,TRBD1,TGTGCCAGCTCACCATCCTCCGGGACAGGTATCAACTATGGCTACACCTTC,CASSPSSGTGINYGYTF
TRBJ2-7,NA,TRBV7-6,TRBD2,TGTGCCAGCAGCTTAGCTGCGGTGGGAGGGCAATTTTACGAGCAGTACTTC,CASSLAAVGGQFYEQYF
TRBJ2-5,once,TRBV4-1,NA,TGCGCCAGCAGCCATCTAATACAAGAGACCCAGTACTTC,CASSHLIQETQYF
TRBJ2-3,NA,TRBV6-1,NA,TGTGCCAGCAGTGAAGGGGTACTAAATGGAGGCACAGGTACGCAGTATTTT,CASSEGVLNGGTGTQYF
TRBJ1-2,NA,TRBV5-5,NA,TGTGCCAGCAGCCCGGGGGATACCTATGGCTACACCTTC,CASSPGDTYGYTF
TRBJ1-3,NA,TRBV6-5,NA,TGTGCCAGCAAACCCGGGGGGTCTGGAAACACCATATATTTT,CASKPGGSGNTIYF
TRBJ2-7,NA,TRBV27,NA,TGTGCCAGCAGTTTAGGGAGGGGGTACGAGCAGTACTTC,CASSLGRGYEQYF
TRBJ2-7,NA,TRBV2,TRBD2,TGTGCCAGTAGCGGGAGTGGCTACGAGCAGTACTTC,CASSGSGYEQYF
TRBJ2-1,NA,TRBV7-3,TRBD2,TGTGCCAGCAGCTTAACGTTTCCTAGCGGGAGTGGAAATGAGCAGTTCTTC,CASSLTFPSGSGNEQFF
TRBJ2-7,NA,TRBV7-6,TRBD2,TGTGCCAGCAGTCCTAGCGGGAGGGCAGGGGTCCTGGAGTCCTACGAGCAGTACTTC,CASSPSGRAGVLESYEQYF
TRBJ2-1,NA,TRBV9,NA,TGTGCCAGCAGCTCCAGTGAGGGGAATGAGCAGTTCTTC,CASSSSEGNEQFF
TRBJ2-7,NA,TRBV27,TRBD2,TGTGCCAGCGGGGAGGGACTAGCGGGCCCCTACGAGCAGTACTTC,CASGEGLAGPYEQYF
TRBJ2-2,NA,TRBV9,TRBD2,TGTGCCAGCAGCGTAAGCGCGGGAGAGTTCCCCACCGGGGAGCTGTTTTTT,CASSVSAGEFPTGELFF
TRBJ2-3,NA,TRBV12-2,NA,TGTGCAAGTCGCGGGCGACTAGAGTCGGCCTGGAGCACAGATACGCAGTATTTT,CASRGRLESAWSTDTQYF
TRBJ1-5,NA,TRBV9,TRBD1,TGTGCCAGCAGCGAAGGGACAGGGGCCGCTCAGCCCCAGCATTTT,CASSEGTGAAQPQHF
TRBJ1-1,few,TRBV28,NA,TGTGCCAGCAGTTTCCCTCTGGGTTGGGGCGCTTTCTTT,CASSFPLGWGAFF
TRBJ2-1,NA,TRBV11-2,TRBD2,TGTGCCAGCAGCAGACTACCGGGACTAGCGGGGAACAATGAGCAGTTCTTC,CASSRLPGLAGNNEQFF
TRBJ1-1,few,TRBV21-1,NA,TGTGCCAGCAGCAAACAGGGCACTGAAGCTTTCTTT,CASSKQGTEAFF
TRBJ2-1,NA,TRBV5-1,TRBD2,TGCGCCAGCAGGAGAACTAGCGGTGGTGGCGACAATGAGCAGTTCTTC,CASRRTSGGGDNEQFF
TRBJ2-5,NA,TRBV10-3,NA,TGTGCCATCGCTCCTAGTGGGAGCCAAGAGACCCAGTACTTC,CAIAPSGSQETQYF
TRBJ2-1,NA,TRBV4-1,TRBD2,TGCGCCAGCAGCCCAGCGGGACTAGCGGGGAGCTCCTACAATGAGCAGTTCTTC,CASSPAGLAGSSYNEQFF
TRBJ2-1,NA,TRBV18,TRBD2,TGTGCCAGCTTAGGGACTAGCGGGATCGGGAATGAGCAGTTCTTC,CASLGTSGIGNEQFF
TRBJ2-7,NA,TRBV9,NA,TGTGCCAGCAGCGTGGGGGCCGACTACGAGCAGTACTTC,CASSVGADYEQYF
TRBJ1-2,NA,TRBV9,TRBD1,TGTGCCAGCAGCCCCCTAGACAGGGCCCTTATAGAGGGCTACACCTTC,CASSPLDRALIEGYTF
TRBJ1-1,NA,TRBV5-1,NA,TGCGCCAGCAGCTTGGACGTCAGCCCGAACACTGAAGCTTTCTTT,CASSLDVSPNTEAFF
TRBJ2-5,NA,TRBV9,TRBD2,TGTGCCAGCAGCTTCGGGACTAGTTATGATGTGACCCAGTACTTC,CASSFGTSYDVTQYF
TRBJ2-3,NA,TRBV19,TRBD2,TGTGCCACATCGAGACTAGCGGGAGGGCAAGATACGCAGTATTTT,CATSRLAGGQDTQYF
TRBJ2-7,once,TRBV5-1,NA,TGCGCCAGCAGCTTAGCAGGGCTTGACTACGAGCAGTACTTC,CASSLAGLDYEQYF
TRBJ2-2,NA,TRBV7-6,TRBD2,TGTGCCAGCAGCCTGGGACTAGCGGGAAGAAGCGGGGAGCTGTTTTTT,CASSLGLAGRSGELFF
TRBJ2-7,NA,TRBV30,NA,TGTGCCTGGAAGATAGGATCCTACGAGCAGTACTTC,CAWKIGSYEQYF
TRBJ2-1,NA,TRBV29-1,TRBD2,TGCAGCGTGGGCGGGAGGAGCTCCTACAATGAGCAGTTCTTC,CSVGGRSSYNEQFF
TRBJ2-3,NA,TRBV11-2,NA,TGTGCCAGCAGCTTATCGGCCGGGCCCACAGATACGCAGTATTTT,CASSLSAGPTDTQYF
TRBJ2-7,NA,TRBV9,NA,TGTGCCAGCAGCGTAGCGCTGGGCTCCTACGAGCAGTACTTC,CASSVALGSYEQYF
TRBJ2-3,NA,TRBV7-2,NA,TGTGCCAGCAGCCGAGACAGCACAGATACGCAGTATTTT,CASSRDSTDTQYF
TRBJ2-1,NA,TRBV2,TRBD2,TGTGCCAGGAATTCCGGGACTAGCGGCTACAATGAGCAGTTCTTC,CARNSGTSGYNEQFF
TRBJ2-7,NA,TRBV2,NA,TGTGCCAGCAGTGAAGAGGGTGGCGAGCAGTACTTC,CASSEEGGEQYF
TRBJ2-1,NA,TRBV2,NA,TGTGCCAGCAGGCTTACTAGTGCTCGCCCGTTCTTC,CASRLTSARPFF